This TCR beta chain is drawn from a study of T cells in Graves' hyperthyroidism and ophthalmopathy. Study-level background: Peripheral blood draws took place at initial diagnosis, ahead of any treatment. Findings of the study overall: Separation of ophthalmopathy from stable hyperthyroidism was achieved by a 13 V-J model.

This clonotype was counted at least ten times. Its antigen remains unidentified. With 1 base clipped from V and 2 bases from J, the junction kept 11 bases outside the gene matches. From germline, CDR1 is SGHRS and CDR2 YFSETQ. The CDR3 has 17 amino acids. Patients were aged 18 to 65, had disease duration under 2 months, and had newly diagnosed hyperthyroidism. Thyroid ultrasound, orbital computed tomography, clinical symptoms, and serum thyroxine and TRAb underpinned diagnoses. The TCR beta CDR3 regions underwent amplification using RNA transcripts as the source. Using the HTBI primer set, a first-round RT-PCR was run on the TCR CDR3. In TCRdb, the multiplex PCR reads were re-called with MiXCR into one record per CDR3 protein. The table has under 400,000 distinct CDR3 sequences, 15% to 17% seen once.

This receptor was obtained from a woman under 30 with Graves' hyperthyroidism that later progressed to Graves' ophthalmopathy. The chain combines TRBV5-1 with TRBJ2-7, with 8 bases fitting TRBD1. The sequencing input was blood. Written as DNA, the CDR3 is TGCGCCAGCAGCTTGAAATCGGGGACAGGACGACCCTACGAGCAGTACTTC. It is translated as CASSLKSGTGRPYEQYF.